A selection of T cell receptor beta chains follows, all from one sample in a study of shared clonotypes between healthy human individuals. Generated by immunoSEQ multiplex PCR, the TCRdb table keeps only in-frame clones and is missing some. The table lists around 610,000 clones, around 96% of them singletons. The specimen sequenced was naive CD8+ T cells sorted from blood. The receptors stem from a woman in her twenties or thirties in good health. CDR3s include the opening cysteine and the closing phenylalanine or tryptophan. The D gene is left open where the match is weak. Clone size is given for some rows only: seen once, a few or many times, or a class if the clone is expanded.

V gene	J gene	D gene	clone size	CDR3 DNA	CDR3 protein
TRBV27	TRBJ2-7	NA	NA	TGTGCCAGCAGTTTAATAGGCCCCTCTTACGAGCAGTACTTC	CASSLIGPSYEQYF
TRBV27	TRBJ1-1	NA	NA	TGTGCCAGCAGTTTACACATGGGGAACACTGAAGCTTTCTTT	CASSLHMGNTEAFF
TRBV7-9	TRBJ1-5	TRBD1	NA	TGTGCCAGCAGCGCCCCTGGGGAGGGGGCCACTCCCTATCAGCCCCAGCATTTT	CASSAPGEGATPYQPQHF
TRBV7-9	TRBJ2-3	TRBD2	NA	TGTGCCAGCAGCTCCCCCGGGACTAGCGGGGGTGTCACAGATACGCAGTATTTT	CASSSPGTSGGVTDTQYF
TRBV5-6	TRBJ2-7	TRBD1	once	TGTGCCAGCAGCTTGGATTTGACAGGGGGTTACGAGCAGTACTTC	CASSLDLTGGYEQYF
TRBV27	TRBJ1-1	NA	few	TGTGCCACCGTTGGGGGGTACACTGAAGCTTTCTTT	CATVGGYTEAFF
TRBV5-4	TRBJ2-5	TRBD2	NA	TGTGCCAGCAGCTTGGCCCTTACTAGCGGAAACCAAGAGACCCAGTACTTC	CASSLALTSGNQETQYF
TRBV5-6	TRBJ2-5	NA	NA	TGTGCCAGCAGCTTAGGGGTTTCCAACCAAGAGACCCAGTACTTC	CASSLGVSNQETQYF
TRBV27	TRBJ1-1	NA	NA	TGTGCCAGCAGTTATGGGGACACTGAAGCTTTCTTT	CASSYGDTEAFF
TRBV28	TRBJ2-3	NA	NA	TGTGCCAGCAGTCCCCCCGGGACCCTCTATCCCACAGATACGCAGTATTTT	CASSPPGTLYPTDTQYF
TRBV7-9	TRBJ2-1	NA	NA	TGTGCCAGCAGCTTAGGAGGGAGAAAGAATGAGCAGTTCTTC	CASSLGGRKNEQFF
TRBV28	TRBJ1-1	NA	NA	TGTGCCAGCAGTGACGGGCCAAACACTGAAGCTTTCTTT	CASSDGPNTEAFF
TRBV7-8	TRBJ2-1	NA	NA	TGTGCCAGCAGACTCACAACGACAACTTTTTACAATGAGCAGTTCTTC	CASRLTTTTFYNEQFF
TRBV7-8	TRBJ2-1	TRBD2	NA	TGTGCCAGCAGCTTAGAGCGACTAGCGGGCGGACTTGGTGAGCAGTTCTTC	CASSLERLAGGLGEQFF
TRBV19	TRBJ2-4	NA	NA	TGTGCCAGTACCGCCTACCCCCAGGAAGGAATTGTTCGGGCCAAAAACATTCAGTACTTC	CASTAYPQEGIVRAKNIQYF
TRBV28	TRBJ1-2	TRBD1	NA	TGTGCCAGCAGCCCCTGGACAGGGGGGGGCTACACCTTC	CASSPWTGGGYTF